Following are 6 T cell receptor beta chains from one sample sequenced in a study of T-cell reconstitution after alpha-beta-depleted transplantation in children. Preparing the TCRbeta library involved the use of unique molecular identifiers. Each CDR3 protein is one row after TCRdb ran MiXCR on the PCR reads. The data contain about 980,000 distinct CDR3 sequences, about 29% of them seen just once; the ten biggest clones take up about 28%. Sequenced material: PBMCs, mostly from graft donor cells, taken 360 days after TCRalphabeta/CD19-depleted stem cell transplant. These receptors all come from a boy under two years old who had a stem cell transplant for SCID, so the T cells may come from the graft donor.

The J gene is TRBJ2-7, the V gene TRBV29-1; 7 bases align to TRBD1. Germline loops: CDR1 SQVTM, CDR2 ANQGSEA. The CDR3 totals 12 residues. The V segment lost 4 bases and the J segment 2 bases; nucleotides outside the gene matches: 2. CDR3 loop: CSVGGTAYEQYF. CDR3 nucleotide sequence: TGCAGCGTTGGAGGGACAGCCTACGAGCAGTACTTC.

DNA of the CDR3: TGCAGTCCCAGGGGGGGAACAGGCACAGATACGCAGTATTTT. It translates to CSPRGGTGTDTQYF. The gene calls are TRBV20-1 and TRBJ2-3, with D perhaps being TRBD1 or TRBD2 (7 bases each). Looked up from germline, CDR1 is DFQATT and CDR2 is SNEGSKA (reference sequence). The CDR3 spans 14 residues. The V gene lost 8 bases and the J gene lost 1 base, with 16 bases spanning the gap.

This clonotype was counted many times. The J gene is TRBJ2-1, the V gene TRBV7-8; TRBD1 might be the D (5 bases). Germline V lookup: CDR1 SGHVS, CDR2 FQNEAQ. V gave up 5 bases and J gave up 0 bases, with 11 bases separating them. This CDR3 comprises 15 residues. The CDR3 sequence is CASSISTASYNEQFF. The CDR3 bases are TGTGCCAGCAGCATATCGACAGCCTCCTACAATGAGCAGTTCTTC.

In this sample, this clonotype turned up a few times. The gene calls are TRBV7-2 and TRBJ1-3; D unresolved. V was clipped by 5 bases and J by 4 bases, with 12 bases between them. CDR1 is SGHTA, CDR2 FQGNSA, per germline. CDR3 length equals 14 residues. CDR3: CASSPERRGNTIYF. CDR3 bases: TGTGCCAGCAGCCCCGAAAGGAGGGGAAACACCATATATTTT. Full variable domain (rest looked up from reference TRBV7-2 and TRBJ1-3): GAGVSQSPSNKVTEKGKDVELRCDPISGHTALYWYRQSLGQGLEFLIYFQGNSAPDKSGLPSDRFSAERTGGSVSTLTIQRTQQEDSAVYLCASSPERRGNTIYFGEGSWLTVV.

This clonotype came up a few times. This rearrangement joins TRBV13 to TRBJ2-1; no clear D. Germline loops: CDR1 PRHDT, CDR2 FYEKMQ (reference sequence). V lost 2 bases, J lost 6 bases, and 8 bases lay in between. The CDR3 has 13 amino acids. The CDR3 protein is CASSLHPLNEQFF. As DNA, the CDR3 is TGTGCCAGCAGCTTACACCCCCTCAATGAGCAGTTCTTC.

The chain employs TRBV5-5 and TRBJ2-7; 9 bases match TRBD2. J lost 0 bases, V lost 7 bases, and 5 bases had no gene match. Germline CDR1 SGHKS, CDR2 YYEKEE (reference sequence). The CDR3 has 14 amino acids. The CDR3 reads CASFAGGTSYEQYF. As DNA, the CDR3 is TGTGCCAGCTTCGCGGGGGGGACCTCCTACGAGCAGTACTTC.